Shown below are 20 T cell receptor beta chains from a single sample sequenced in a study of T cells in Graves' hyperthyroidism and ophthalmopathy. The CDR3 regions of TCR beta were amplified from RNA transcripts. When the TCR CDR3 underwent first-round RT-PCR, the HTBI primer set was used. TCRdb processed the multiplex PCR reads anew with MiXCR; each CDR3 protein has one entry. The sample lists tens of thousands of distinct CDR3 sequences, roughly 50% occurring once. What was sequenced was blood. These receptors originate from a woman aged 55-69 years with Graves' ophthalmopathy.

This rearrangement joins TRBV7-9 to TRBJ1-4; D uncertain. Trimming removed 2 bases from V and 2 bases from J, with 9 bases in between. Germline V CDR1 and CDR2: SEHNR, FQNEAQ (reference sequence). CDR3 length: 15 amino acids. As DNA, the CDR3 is TGTGCCAGCAGCTTAAGGGTCCTGACTAATGAAAAACTGTTTTTT. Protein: CASSLRVLTNEKLFF.

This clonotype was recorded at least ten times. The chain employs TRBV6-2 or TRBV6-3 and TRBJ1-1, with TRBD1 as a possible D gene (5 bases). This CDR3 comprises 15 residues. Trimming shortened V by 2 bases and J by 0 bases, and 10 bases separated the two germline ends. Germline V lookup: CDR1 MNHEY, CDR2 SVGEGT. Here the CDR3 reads CASSYGGDMNTEAFF. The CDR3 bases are TGTGCCAGCAGTTACGGGGGGGATATGAACACTGAAGCTTTCTTT.

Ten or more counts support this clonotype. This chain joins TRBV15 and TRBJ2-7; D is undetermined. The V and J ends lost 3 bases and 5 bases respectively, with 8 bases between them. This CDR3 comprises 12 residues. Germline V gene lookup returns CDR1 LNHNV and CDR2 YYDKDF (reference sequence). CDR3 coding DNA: TGTGCCACCAGCAGTTTCGAGAACGAGCAGTACTTC. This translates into CATSSFENEQYF. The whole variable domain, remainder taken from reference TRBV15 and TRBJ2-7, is DAMVIQNPRYQVTQFGKPVTLSCSQTLNHNVMYWYQQKSSQAPKLLFHYYDKDFNNEADTPDNFQSRRPNTSFCFLDIRSPGLGDTAMYLCATSSFENEQYFGPGTRLTVT.

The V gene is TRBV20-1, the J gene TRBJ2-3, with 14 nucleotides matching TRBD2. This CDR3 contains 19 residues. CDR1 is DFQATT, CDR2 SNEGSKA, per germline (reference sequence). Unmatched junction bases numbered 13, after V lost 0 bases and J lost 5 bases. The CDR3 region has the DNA TGCAGTGCTAGAGAAGTGTCCGGGACTAGCGGGAGTCAGCAAGATACGCAGTATTTT. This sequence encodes CSAREVSGTSGSQQDTQYF.

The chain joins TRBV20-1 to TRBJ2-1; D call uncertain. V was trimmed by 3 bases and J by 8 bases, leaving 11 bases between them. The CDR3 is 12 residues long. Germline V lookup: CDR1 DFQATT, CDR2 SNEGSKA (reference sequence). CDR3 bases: TGCAGTGCTAGTCTTGGTGGGCATGAGCAGTTCTTC. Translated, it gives CSASLGGHEQFF.

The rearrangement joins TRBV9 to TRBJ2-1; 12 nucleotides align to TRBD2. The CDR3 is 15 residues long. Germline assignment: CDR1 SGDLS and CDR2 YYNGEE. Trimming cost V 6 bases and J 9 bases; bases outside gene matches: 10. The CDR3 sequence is CASNRLAGELGEQFF. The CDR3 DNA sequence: TGTGCCAGCAACCGACTAGCGGGAGAGTTAGGTGAGCAGTTCTTC.

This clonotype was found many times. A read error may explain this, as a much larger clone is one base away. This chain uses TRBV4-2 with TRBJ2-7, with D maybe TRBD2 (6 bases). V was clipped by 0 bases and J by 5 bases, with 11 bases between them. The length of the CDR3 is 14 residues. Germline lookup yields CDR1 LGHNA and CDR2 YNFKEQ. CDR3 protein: CASSQDRLVHEQYF. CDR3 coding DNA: TGTGCCAGCAGCCAAGATCGACTAGTCCACGAGCAGTACTTC.

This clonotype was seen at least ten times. DNA of the CDR3: TGTGCCAGCAGCTTAGGGCTCGGACAGGGGGGTAGTGAAGCTTTCTTT. Translation gives CASSLGLGQGGSEAFF. This chain uses TRBV7-8 with TRBJ1-1, with TRBD1 identical over 10 bases. The CDR3 has 16 residues. J lost 7 bases, V lost 1 base, and 9 bases had no gene match. Germline CDR1 is SGHVS and CDR2 is FQNEAQ.

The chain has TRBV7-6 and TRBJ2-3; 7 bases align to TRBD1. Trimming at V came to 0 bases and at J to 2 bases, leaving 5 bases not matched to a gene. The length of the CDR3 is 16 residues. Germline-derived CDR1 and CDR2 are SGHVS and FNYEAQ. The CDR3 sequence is CASSLADRVDTDTQYF. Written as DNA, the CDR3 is TGTGCCAGCAGCTTAGCAGACAGGGTAGACACAGATACGCAGTATTTT. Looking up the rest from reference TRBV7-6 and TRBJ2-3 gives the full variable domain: GAGVSQSPRYKVTKRGQDVALRCDPISGHVSLYWYRQALGQGPEFLTYFNYEAQQDKSGLPNDRFSAERPEGSISTLTIQRTEQRDSAMYRCASSLADRVDTDTQYFGPGTRLTVL.

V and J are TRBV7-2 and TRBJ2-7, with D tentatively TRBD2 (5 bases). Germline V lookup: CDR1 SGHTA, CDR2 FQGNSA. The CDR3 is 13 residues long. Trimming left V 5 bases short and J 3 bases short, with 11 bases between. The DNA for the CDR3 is TGTGCCAGCAGCGACCGGGGATACTACGAGCAGTACTTC. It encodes CASSDRGYYEQYF.

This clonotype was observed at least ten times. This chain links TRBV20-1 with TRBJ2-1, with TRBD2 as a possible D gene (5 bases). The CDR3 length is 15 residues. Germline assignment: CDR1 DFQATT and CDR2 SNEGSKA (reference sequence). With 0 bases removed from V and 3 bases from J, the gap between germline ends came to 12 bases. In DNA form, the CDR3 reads TGCAGTGCTAGAGAGGGCGGGCGATACTACAATGAGCAGTTCTTC. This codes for CSAREGGRYYNEQFF.

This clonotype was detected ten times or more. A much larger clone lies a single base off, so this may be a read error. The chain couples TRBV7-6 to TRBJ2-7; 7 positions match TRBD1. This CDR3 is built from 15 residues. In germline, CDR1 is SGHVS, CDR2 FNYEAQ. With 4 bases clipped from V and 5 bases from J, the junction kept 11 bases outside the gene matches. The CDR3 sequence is CASSSQTGNLHEQYF. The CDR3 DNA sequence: TGTGCCAGCAGCTCCCAGACAGGGAACCTCCACGAGCAGTACTTC. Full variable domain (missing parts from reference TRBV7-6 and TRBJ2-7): GAGVSQSPRYKVTKRGQDVALRCDPISGHVSLYWYRQALGQGPEFLTYFNYEAQQDKSGLPNDRFSAERPEGSISTLTIQRTEQRDSAMYRCASSSQTGNLHEQYFGPGTRLTVT.

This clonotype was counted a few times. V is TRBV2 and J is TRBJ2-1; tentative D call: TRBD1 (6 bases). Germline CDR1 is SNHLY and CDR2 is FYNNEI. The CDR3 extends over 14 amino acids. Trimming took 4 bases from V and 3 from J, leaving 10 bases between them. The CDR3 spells CASSAGEGYNEQFF. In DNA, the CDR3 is TGTGCCAGCAGTGCAGGGGAAGGCTACAATGAGCAGTTCTTC. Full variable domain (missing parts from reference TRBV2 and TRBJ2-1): EPEVTQTPSHQVTQMGQEVILRCVPISNHLYFYWYRQILGQKVEFLVSFYNNEISEKSEIFDDQFSVERPDGSNFTLKIRSTKLEDSAMYFCASSAGEGYNEQFFGPGTRLTVL.

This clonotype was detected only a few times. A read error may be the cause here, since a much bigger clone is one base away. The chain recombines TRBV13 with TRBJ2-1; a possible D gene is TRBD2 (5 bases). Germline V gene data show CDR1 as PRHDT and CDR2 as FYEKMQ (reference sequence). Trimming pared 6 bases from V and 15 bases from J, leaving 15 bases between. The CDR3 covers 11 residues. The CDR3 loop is CASSRGGYWFF. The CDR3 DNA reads TGTGCCAGCAGTCGGGGTGGTTATTGGTTCTTC.

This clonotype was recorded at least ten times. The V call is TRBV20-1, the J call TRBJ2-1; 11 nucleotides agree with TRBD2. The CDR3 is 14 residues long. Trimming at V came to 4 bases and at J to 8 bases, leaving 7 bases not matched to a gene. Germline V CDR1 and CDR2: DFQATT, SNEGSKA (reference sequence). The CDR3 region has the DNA TGCAGTGCTAACCGCGTAGCGGGAGGGGATGAGCAGTTCTTC. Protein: CSANRVAGGDEQFF.

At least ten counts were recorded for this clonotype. The CDR3 sequence: CASGLGQQTQYF. The CDR3 nucleotides read TGTGCTAGTGGTTTGGGGCAGCAGACCCAGTACTTC. The J gene is TRBJ2-5, the V gene TRBV12-5; D ambiguous. Trimming took 1 base from V and 6 from J, leaving 6 bases between them. Germline V gene data show CDR1 as LGHNT and CDR2 as FRNRAP. The CDR3 loop spans 12 amino acids.

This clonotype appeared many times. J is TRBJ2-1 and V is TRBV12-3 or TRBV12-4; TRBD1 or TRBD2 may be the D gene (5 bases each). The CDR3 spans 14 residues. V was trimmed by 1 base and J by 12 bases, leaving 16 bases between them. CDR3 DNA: TGTGCCAGCAGTTTAGAGGCGGGCAGGGTGGTGCAGTTCTTC. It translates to CASSLEAGRVVQFF.

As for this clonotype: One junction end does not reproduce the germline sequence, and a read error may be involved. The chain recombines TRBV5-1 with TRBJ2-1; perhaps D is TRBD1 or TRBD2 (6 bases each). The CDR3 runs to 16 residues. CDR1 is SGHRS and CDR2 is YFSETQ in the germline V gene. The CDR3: CASSLQGGPYSNQQFF. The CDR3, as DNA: TGCGCCAGCAGCTTGCAAGGGGGGCCTTATAGCAATCAGCAGTTCTTC.

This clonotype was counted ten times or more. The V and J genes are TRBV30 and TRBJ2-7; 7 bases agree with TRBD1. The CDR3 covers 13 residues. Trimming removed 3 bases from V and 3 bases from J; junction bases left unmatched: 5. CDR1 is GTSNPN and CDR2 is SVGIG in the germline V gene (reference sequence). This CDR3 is CAWSRDSLYEQYF. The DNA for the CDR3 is TGTGCCTGGAGCCGGGACAGCCTCTACGAGCAGTACTTC.

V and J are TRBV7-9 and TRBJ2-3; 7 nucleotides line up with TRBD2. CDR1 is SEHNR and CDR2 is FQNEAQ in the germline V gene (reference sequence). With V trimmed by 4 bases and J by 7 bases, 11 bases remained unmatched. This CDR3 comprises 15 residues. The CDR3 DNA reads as TGTGCCAGCAGCTCAACCTGGAGGGAGGGGTATACGCAGTATTTT. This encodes CASSSTWREGYTQYF.